The T cell receptor beta chain described here comes from a study of T cells in localized non-small cell lung cancer. Study observations and caveats: A median of 57 clones ranked among the top 100 in tumor appeared in adjacent lung.

CDR1 is SGDLS and CDR2 is YYNGEE in the germline V gene. The CDR3 has 16 amino acids. V was clipped by 4 bases and J by 0 bases, with 14 bases between them. Generated by immunoSEQ multiplex PCR, the TCRdb table keeps only in-frame clones and is missing some. The sample yields 800 to 1,200 clones, about 33% seen once. To note about this clone: Its antigen is not identified.

The chain links TRBV9 to TRBJ2-1; D not resolved. This sequence originates from an older female donor with stage I lung adenocarcinoma. This sample comprised normal lung tissue next to the tumor, obtained before any cancer treatment. CDR3 bases: TGTGCCAGCAGCCCATACAGCCTCAGCTCCTACAATGAGCAGTTCTTC. Residues: CASSPYSLSSYNEQFF.